The 23 T cell receptor beta chains presented below share a single source sample, sequenced in a study of cytomegalovirus exposure and HLA in healthy donors. PCR employed 60 Vbeta and 13 Jbeta primers. Profiled with immunoSEQ multiplex PCR; TCRdb holds only in-frame clones, not every one. This table holds fewer than 200,000 clones, around 80% found once. Sequencing was done on a sample of PBMCs. Receptors were obtained from a woman aged 50 to 60 in good health and CMV-seropositive.

V gene TRBV10-3 combines with J gene TRBJ1-2, with TRBD1 matching over 7 bases. J lost 4 bases, V lost 8 bases, and 1 base had no gene match. Germline V lookup: CDR1 ENHRY, CDR2 SYGVKD. The CDR3 extends over 11 amino acids. The CDR3 bases are TGTGCCATCGCAGGGGGCTATGGCTACACCTTC. It translates to CAIAGGYGYTF.

The chain couples TRBV13 to TRBJ2-3, with 12 bases lining up with TRBD2. Germline V gives CDR1 PRHDT, CDR2 FYEKMQ (reference sequence). This CDR3 region has 16 residues. The V segment lost 5 bases and the J segment 6 bases; nucleotides outside the gene matches: 9. CDR3 amino acids: CASSPRLAGVGDTQYF. The CDR3 nucleotides are TGTGCCAGCAGCCCGCGACTAGCGGGAGTAGGGGATACGCAGTATTTT. The complete variable domain, with remaining parts taken from reference TRBV13 and TRBJ2-3, reads AAGVIQSPRHLIKEKRETATLKCYPIPRHDTVYWYQQGPGQDPQFLISFYEKMQSDKGSIPDRFSAQQFSDYHSELNMSSLELGDSALYFCASSPRLAGVGDTQYFGPGTRLTVL.

A remark on this clone: One junction end disagrees with the germline gene, perhaps due to a read error. V gene TRBV7-9 combines with J gene TRBJ2-2; weak D call: TRBD1 (6 bases). This CDR3 comprises 17 residues. Germline V gives CDR1 SEHNR, CDR2 FQNEAQ (reference sequence). The CDR3 DNA sequence: TGTTCCAGCAGCCCCACCCCCACAGGGTATGGGTCCGGGGAGCTGTTTTTT. Translated: CSSSPTPTGYGSGELFF.

The rearrangement joins TRBV7-2 to TRBJ2-3, with D possibly matching TRBD2 (5 bases). V shed 2 bases and J shed 0 bases, with 9 bases lying between them. This CDR3 region has 15 residues. Germline CDR1 is SGHTA and CDR2 is FQGNSA. CDR3 sequence reads: CASSLSGTSTDTQYF. In DNA, the CDR3 is TGTGCCAGCAGCTTATCGGGAACTAGCACAGATACGCAGTATTTT.

V and J are TRBV18 and TRBJ1-1; no clear D gene. Trimming took off 2 bases at V and 3 bases at J, with 7 bases between the two ends. The length of the CDR3 is 13 residues. Germline values: CDR1 KGHSH, CDR2 LQKENI. CDR3 in amino acids: CASSPMRDTEAFF. DNA of the CDR3: TGTGCCAGCTCACCAATGAGGGACACTGAAGCTTTCTTT.

This sequence joins TRBV18 and TRBJ2-5; 8 bases are shared with TRBD2. The CDR3 consists of 14 residues. The V and J ends lost 3 bases and 5 bases, in that order; junction bases with no gene match: 5. Germline V CDR1 and CDR2: KGHSH, LQKENI. CDR3 in amino acids: CASSPGLAGETQYF. CDR3 DNA: TGTGCCAGCTCACCCGGACTAGCTGGGGAGACCCAGTACTTC. The whole variable domain, remainder taken from reference TRBV18 and TRBJ2-5, is NAGVMQNPRHLVRRRGQEARLRCSPMKGHSHVYWYRQLPEEGLKFMVYLQKENIIDESGMPKERFSAEFPKEGPSILRIQQVVRGDSAAYFCASSPGLAGETQYFGPGTRLLVL.

The V gene is TRBV14, the J gene TRBJ2-5; TRBD2 aligns across 9 bases. The CDR3 extends over 16 amino acids. V shed 4 bases, J shed 3 bases, and the junction held 9 bases outside the gene matches. CDR1 SGHDN and CDR2 FVKESK come from the germline V gene. The CDR3: CASSRVPGTSKETQYF. The CDR3 DNA reads as TGTGCCAGCAGCCGCGTACCCGGGACTAGCAAAGAGACCCAGTACTTC.

The CDR3, as DNA: TGCGCCAGCAACCCCCAGGTGGGAGATACGCAGTATTTT. Translating it yields CASNPQVGDTQYF. J is TRBJ2-3 and V is TRBV5-1; D not resolved. The germline gives CDR1 SGHRS, CDR2 YFSETQ. V lost 6 bases and J 5 bases, leaving 13 bases between the germline ends. The CDR3 sequence is 13 residues long.

This clone was detected only a few times. This rearrangement joins TRBV19 to TRBJ1-1; D might be TRBD1 (5 bases). CDR1 and CDR2 from the germline V gene are LNHDA and SQIVND (reference sequence). Trimming removed 10 bases from V and 0 bases from J, with 15 bases in between. The CDR3 is 14 residues long. This chain's CDR3 is CATTKGLLNTEAFF. The DNA for the CDR3 is TGTGCCACCACTAAGGGACTTTTGAACACTGAAGCTTTCTTT.

This chain links TRBV4-2 with TRBJ2-5, with TRBD1 as a possible D gene (6 bases). Per the germline V gene, CDR1 is LGHNA and CDR2 is YNFKEQ. Trimming shortened V by 0 bases and J by 6 bases, and 14 bases separated the two germline ends. The CDR3 consists of 15 residues. In DNA, the CDR3 is TGTGCCAGCAGCCAAGATTGGGCAGGGGCTAAGACCCAGTACTTC. It is translated as CASSQDWAGAKTQYF.

The CDR3 region has the DNA TGTGCCAGCAGCCACATATCGCGGTGGACGCAGTATTTT. It encodes CASSHISRWTQYF. The chain has TRBV11-2 and TRBJ2-3; D is undetermined. This CDR3 region has 13 residues. Germline loops: CDR1 SGHAT, CDR2 FQNNGV. Trimming shortened V by 5 bases and J by 9 bases, and 15 bases separated the two germline ends.

This chain joins TRBV6-1 and TRBJ2-2; D is undetermined. CDR3 size: 12 residues. Per germline, CDR1 MNHNS and CDR2 SASEGT. V lost 5 bases and J lost 7, with 8 bases in between. The CDR3 DNA follows: TGTGCCAGCAGTTCTAGAGTCGGGGAGCTGTTTTTT. Translation: CASSSRVGELFF.

The chain joins TRBV7-3 to TRBJ2-1; weak D call: TRBD2 (6 bases). The CDR3 length is 15 residues. Germline V gene data show CDR1 as SGHTA and CDR2 as FQGTGA. V was pared by 4 bases and J by 4 bases, with 14 bases between. CDR3 loop: CASSSFPGEYNEQFF. The DNA for the CDR3 is TGTGCCAGCAGCTCCTTCCCGGGGGAGTACAATGAGCAGTTCTTC.

The genes are TRBV9 and TRBJ2-1; D remains unclear. The CDR3 covers 12 residues. V lost 7 bases and J 6 bases, leaving 11 bases between the germline ends. In germline, CDR1 is SGDLS, CDR2 YYNGEE. For the CDR3, the DNA is TGTGCCAGCTCAGTACCCCGCAATGAGCAGTTCTTC. Translation gives CASSVPRNEQFF.

The V gene is TRBV6-5, the J gene TRBJ1-1; D uncertain. V was cut by 2 bases and J by 7 bases, with 8 bases left in between. The CDR3 runs 12 residues. Germline V gene lookup returns CDR1 MNHEY and CDR2 SVGAGI. Here the CDR3 reads CASSYGRGEAFF. CDR3 DNA: TGTGCCAGCAGTTACGGGCGGGGTGAAGCTTTCTTT.

The genes are TRBV11-3 and TRBJ2-1, with TRBD1 matching 9 bases. Per the germline V gene, CDR1 is SGHNT and CDR2 is YENEEA. J was trimmed by 2 bases and V by 3 bases; bases with no gene match: 2. CDR3 length: 15 amino acids. The chain's CDR3 is CASSFRTGAYNEQFF. CDR3 bases: TGTGCCAGCAGCTTCCGGACAGGGGCCTACAATGAGCAGTTCTTC. The whole variable domain, filled in from reference TRBV11-3 and TRBJ2-1, reads EAGVVQSPRYKIIEKKQPVAFWCNPISGHNTLYWYLQNLGQGPELLIRYENEEAVDDSQLPKDRFSAERLKGVDSTLKIQPAELGDSAVYLCASSFRTGAYNEQFFGPGTRLTVL.

This chain uses TRBV7-8 with TRBJ1-1; D might be TRBD1 (6 bases). Per the germline V gene, CDR1 is SGHVS and CDR2 is FQNEAQ. The CDR3 contains 14 residues. Trimming shortened V by 5 bases and J by 7 bases, and 17 bases separated the two germline ends. CDR3 protein: CASSPLTGPGEAFF. As DNA, the CDR3 is TGTGCCAGCAGCCCTCTCACAGGGCCTGGTGAAGCTTTCTTT.

As to this clone: The sample has other DNA sequences that encode this CDR3 too. The chain is built from TRBV6-5 and TRBJ2-5, with 8 bases matching TRBD1. This CDR3 is 15 amino acids long. From germline, CDR1 is MNHEY and CDR2 SVGAGI. The V and J ends lost 3 bases and 4 bases, in that order; junction bases with no gene match: 7. The CDR3 region is CASSYRGQVGETQYF. In nucleotides, the CDR3 is TGTGCCAGCAGTTATCGGGGACAGGTAGGAGAGACCCAGTACTTC.

The chain recombines TRBV6-1 with TRBJ1-4; possibly TRBD1 for D (5 bases). V shed 8 bases and J shed 4 bases, with 14 bases lying between them. The germline CDR1 and CDR2 sequences are MNHNS and SASEGT. This CDR3 has 14 residues. The CDR3 nucleotides are TGTGCCAGCTGTTCCAGGGCATATAATGAAAAACTGTTTTTT. Translated: CASCSRAYNEKLFF.

This clone appeared a few times. An end of the junction does not agree with germline; a read error may underlie this. This rearrangement joins TRBV7-9 to TRBJ1-1; D is unresolved. This CDR3 contains 13 residues. Germline CDR1 is SEHNR and CDR2 is FQNEAQ (reference sequence). This chain's CDR3 is CSSSLIQNTEAFF. The CDR3 DNA follows: TGTTCCAGCAGCTTGATACAGAACACTGAAGCTTTCTTT. The full variable domain, completed using reference TRBV7-9 and TRBJ1-1, is DTGVSQNPRHKITKRGQNVTFRCDPISEHNRLYWYRQTLGQGPEFLTYFQNEAQLEKSRLLSDRFSAERPKGSFSTLEIQRTEQGDSAMYLCSSSLIQNTEAFFGQGTRLTVV.

Written as DNA, the CDR3 is TGTGCCAGCAGCTTAGGACAATTCTATGGCTACACCTTC. It encodes CASSLGQFYGYTF. The chain carries TRBV7-8 and TRBJ1-2; D uncertain. The CDR3 sequence is 13 residues long. The germline V gene encodes CDR1 SGHVS and CDR2 FQNEAQ. The ends were cut back, 1 base at V and 4 bases at J, with 7 bases in the middle.

This clone appeared a single time. The chain uses TRBV5-1 and TRBJ2-5; 11 bases fit TRBD2. The CDR3 length is 16 residues. V trimming: 1 base; J trimming: 5 bases; junction bases outside the gene matches: 7. Germline V CDR1 and CDR2: SGHRS, YFSETQ. CDR3 amino acids: CASSLSTLAGGETQYF. The CDR3 bases are TGCGCCAGCAGCTTGTCAACATTAGCGGGGGGGGAGACCCAGTACTTC.

The V call is TRBV27, the J call TRBJ1-2, with a possible D match to TRBD1 (6 bases). The CDR3 is 13 residues long. Germline CDR1 is MNHEY and CDR2 is SMNVEV (reference sequence). The ends were cut back, 1 base at V and 8 bases at J, with 11 bases in the middle. The CDR3, as DNA: TGTGCCAGCAGTTTATTACAGGGAATCGGCTACACCTTC. Protein: CASSLLQGIGYTF.